The 32 T cell receptor beta chains given below trace back to one sample, sequenced in a study of T cells in localized non-small cell lung cancer. Some clones are missing from TCRdb's copy, which holds only in-frame ones; the method was immunoSEQ multiplex PCR. The sample lists over 1,200 clones, about 22% occurring once. Sequenced here: lung tumor tissue, sampled before any cancer treatment. The source is a man between 40 and 69 years old with stage III squamous cell lung carcinoma.

The table lists this clone with a few counts. V and J are TRBV9 and TRBJ1-1; TRBD1 aligns across 10 bases. Trimming cost V 5 bases and J 6 bases; bases outside gene matches: 7. Germline-derived CDR1 and CDR2 are SGDLS and YYNGEE. The CDR3 covers 14 residues. The CDR3 sequence is CASRTTGGHPEAFF. Here the CDR3 DNA reads TGTGCCAGCAGGACGACAGGGGGCCATCCTGAAGCTTTCTTT.

The chain combines TRBV19 with TRBJ1-6; unclear D gene. The germline CDR1 and CDR2 sequences are LNHDA and SQIVND (reference sequence). Trimming removed 5 bases from V and 10 bases from J, with 21 bases in between. The CDR3 consists of 16 residues. CDR3 amino acids: CASSPDTSPGRSPLHF. CDR3 nucleotides: TGTGCCAGTAGTCCTGATACCTCCCCGGGTCGGTCACCCCTCCACTTT.

This clone was seen once. This chain joins TRBV18 and TRBJ1-2, with D possibly matching TRBD1 (6 bases). Per the germline V gene, CDR1 is KGHSH and CDR2 is LQKENI. This CDR3 spans 12 amino acids. V was cut by 3 bases and J by 8 bases, with 10 bases left in between. The CDR3: CASSPKGGGYTF. DNA for the CDR3: TGTGCCAGCTCACCCAAGGGGGGAGGCTACACCTTC.

The rearrangement joins TRBV25-1 to TRBJ2-2; TRBD1 matches 9 bases. The CDR3 is 13 amino acids. Per the germline V gene, CDR1 is MGHDK and CDR2 is SYGVNS. V lost 11 bases, J lost 5 bases, and 6 bases stayed unmatched. The DNA of the CDR3 is TGTGCCGGACAGGGGCAGGGGACCGGGGAGCTGTTTTTT. Amino acids: CAGQGQGTGELFF.

J is TRBJ1-2 and V is TRBV18; D may be TRBD1 (5 bases). This CDR3 has 16 amino acids. CDR1 KGHSH and CDR2 LQKENI come from the germline V gene. V dropped 3 bases and J dropped 0 bases, with 14 bases sitting between them. In DNA, the CDR3 is TGTGCCAGCTCACCCCCTCGAGGGACGGCTAACTATGGCTACACCTTC. It specifies CASSPPRGTANYGYTF.

This clone has a handful of counts. The chain employs TRBV9 and TRBJ1-1, with D unresolved. The CDR3 has 13 amino acids. Looked up from germline, CDR1 is SGDLS and CDR2 is YYNGEE. Deletions cut 8 bases from V and 0 bases from J, with 11 bases between. The CDR3 reads CASAGRLNTEAFF. The CDR3, as DNA: TGTGCCAGTGCGGGAAGGCTGAACACTGAAGCTTTCTTT.

This clone is judged medium-sized (0.01 to 0.1%). The chain links TRBV7-2 to TRBJ2-7, with TRBD2 identical over 11 bases. CDR3 length equals 13 residues. CDR1 SGHTA and CDR2 FQGNSA come from the germline V gene. The V segment lost 10 bases and the J segment 5 bases; nucleotides outside the gene matches: 7. This CDR3 is CATASGRFDEQYF. Here the CDR3 DNA reads TGTGCCACCGCTAGCGGGAGGTTCGACGAGCAGTACTTC. The full variable domain, its missing parts supplied by reference TRBV7-2 and TRBJ2-7, is GAGVSQSPSNKVTEKGKDVELRCDPISGHTALYWYRQSLGQGLEFLIYFQGNSAPDKSGLPSDRFSAERTGGSVSTLTIQRTQQEDSAVYLCATASGRFDEQYFGPGTRLTVT.

The chain carries TRBV18 and TRBJ1-1, with D possibly TRBD1 on 6 matching bases. Germline V gives CDR1 KGHSH, CDR2 LQKENI. Between the trimmed V and J ends, which lost 2 bases and 1 base, there was a span of 8 bases. The CDR3 covers 14 residues. The CDR3 DNA reads as TGTGCCAGCTCACCAACAGGGTCGAACACTGAAGCTTTCTTT. Its protein is CASSPTGSNTEAFF.

This clone was counted only a few times. The rearrangement joins TRBV1 to TRBJ1-1; TRBD1, as called in the table, went unchecked against the DNA. TRBV1 constitutes a pseudogene. This CDR3 comprises 13 residues. In nucleotides, the CDR3 is TGCGCCAGCAGCCAGCGGACAGGTCTCATGGCTTTCTTT. It is translated as CASSQRTGLMAFF.

The chain uses TRBV19 and TRBJ1-2; TRBD1 might be the D (6 bases). The CDR3 covers 13 residues. V was shortened by 5 bases and J by 6 bases, with 13 bases between the two germline ends. Germline V gene lookup returns CDR1 LNHDA and CDR2 SQIVND (reference sequence). The CDR3: CASSPPQGHGYTF. The CDR3 DNA reads TGTGCCAGTAGTCCTCCACAGGGTCATGGCTACACCTTC.

The V and J genes are TRBV18 and TRBJ1-5; 11 bases fit TRBD1. J lost 5 bases, V lost 3 bases, and 0 bases had no gene match. The germline V gene has CDR1 KGHSH and CDR2 LQKENI. CDR3 length: 14 residues. In nucleotides, the CDR3 is TGTGCCAGCTCACCGGGACAGGGGGATCAGCCCCAGCATTTT. It codes for CASSPGQGDQPQHF.

V usage is TRBV28 and J usage is TRBJ2-5, with D perhaps matching TRBD2 (5 bases). The CDR3 is made up of 13 amino acids. Trimming removed 3 bases from V and 7 bases from J, with 12 bases in between. The germline gives CDR1 MDHEN, CDR2 SYDVKM. CDR3 amino acids: CASSFGGLRTQYF. CDR3 nucleotide sequence: TGTGCCAGCAGTTTCGGCGGGCTCAGGACCCAGTACTTC.

The V and J genes are TRBV14 and TRBJ1-1; a possible D gene is TRBD1 (5 bases). V shed 4 bases and J shed 6 bases, with 12 bases lying between them. Germline CDR1 and CDR2: SGHDN and FVKESK. This CDR3 comprises 13 residues. The CDR3 bases are TGTGCCAGCAGCCCTGGCCCAGGGTCTGAAGCTTTCTTT. This translates into CASSPGPGSEAFF.

DNA for the CDR3: TGTGCCAGCAGCCACAGGGAAGGGGGGAACACTGAAGCTTTCTTT. Its translation: CASSHREGGNTEAFF. The J gene is TRBJ1-1, the V gene TRBV11-3; possible D gene TRBD1, 6 bases. The V and J ends lost 5 bases and 1 base respectively, with 14 bases between them. Germline V gives CDR1 SGHNT, CDR2 YENEEA. The CDR3 is 15 residues long. Supplemented by reference TRBV11-3 and TRBJ1-1, the full variable domain reads EAGVVQSPRYKIIEKKQPVAFWCNPISGHNTLYWYLQNLGQGPELLIRYENEEAVDDSQLPKDRFSAERLKGVDSTLKIQPAELGDSAVYLCASSHREGGNTEAFFGQGTRLTVV.

The CDR3: CASSLGPALSTDTQYF. The CDR3, as DNA: TGTGCCAGCAGCCTAGGGCCAGCGCTAAGCACAGATACGCAGTATTTT. The chain joins TRBV9 to TRBJ2-3; unclear D gene. Germline CDR1 SGDLS, CDR2 YYNGEE. CDR3 length: 16 residues. V dropped 4 bases and J dropped 0 bases, with 15 bases sitting between them. The whole variable domain, filled in from reference TRBV9 and TRBJ2-3, reads DSGVTQTPKHLITATGQRVTLRCSPRSGDLSVYWYQQSLDQGLQFLIQYYNGEERAKGNILERFSAQQFPDLHSELNLSSLELGDSALYFCASSLGPALSTDTQYFGPGTRLTVL.

This chain uses TRBV11-3 with TRBJ2-5; D gene unclear. Trimming pared 2 bases from V and 2 bases from J, leaving 12 bases between. Germline V lookup: CDR1 SGHNT, CDR2 YENEEA. This CDR3 spans 15 amino acids. This chain's CDR3 is CASSLSAPRQETQYF. CDR3 sequence (DNA): TGTGCCAGCAGCTTATCCGCCCCGCGACAAGAGACCCAGTACTTC.

This chain uses TRBV10-2 with TRBJ2-3; 9 bases match TRBD2. Germline lookup yields CDR1 WSHSY and CDR2 SAAADI. V lost 6 bases, J lost 5 bases, and 12 bases stayed unmatched. This CDR3 has 16 amino acids. The CDR3 bases are TGCGCCAGCAGGGACCCCTGCGGGAGGGCCTTAGATACGCAGTATTTT. This sequence encodes CASRDPCGRALDTQYF.

This clone has a handful of counts. The gene calls are TRBV11-3 and TRBJ2-7; TRBD2 matches at 8 bases. V shed 1 base and J 5 bases; nucleotides not matched to a gene: 4. The CDR3 extends over 14 amino acids. Germline lookup yields CDR1 SGHNT and CDR2 YENEEA. CDR3: CASSLGTSTDEQYF. In DNA form, the CDR3 reads TGTGCCAGCAGCTTAGGGACTAGCACGGACGAGCAGTACTTC.

This clone was seen a handful of times. The chain employs TRBV30 and TRBJ2-3; D gene unclear. The length of the CDR3 is 15 residues. The V end was cut by 2 bases, the J end by 4 bases, with 16 bases between. Per germline, CDR1 GTSNPN and CDR2 SVGIG (reference sequence). CDR3 residues: CAWSQLLSSADTQYF. The CDR3 DNA reads as TGTGCCTGGAGTCAACTCCTCTCCAGCGCAGATACGCAGTATTTT.

The rearrangement links TRBV6-7 to TRBJ2-5, with 7 bases that match TRBD2. TRBV6-7 is an ORF; its function is uncertain. The CDR3 consists of 16 residues. V was pared by 2 bases and J by 0 bases, with 6 bases of the junction left unmatched. The CDR3 DNA sequence: TGTGCCAGCAGTTACGGTGCCGGGGGGAACCAAGAGACCCAGTACTTC. Amino acid sequence: CASSYGAGGNQETQYF.

This chain joins TRBV29-1 and TRBJ1-6, with 7 bases matching TRBD1. The CDR3 totals 15 residues. Germline lookup yields CDR1 SQVTM and CDR2 ANQGSEA. J lost 10 bases, V lost 6 bases, and 15 bases had no gene match. The CDR3: CSVSTGWGLGSPLHF. Written as DNA, the CDR3 is TGCAGCGTCTCGACAGGGTGGGGGCTCGGCTCACCCCTCCACTTT.

The V call is TRBV10-2, the J call TRBJ1-6, with 12 bases matching TRBD1. Germline CDR1 and CDR2: WSHSY and SAAADI. J was trimmed by 9 bases and V by 4 bases; bases with no gene match: 1. The CDR3 is made up of 14 amino acids. The CDR3 reads CASSAGQGASPLHF. CDR3 in DNA: TGCGCCAGCAGTGCGGGACAGGGGGCTTCACCCCTCCACTTT.

This chain uses TRBV19 with TRBJ1-5, with D perhaps TRBD1 (5 bases). The CDR3 runs to 16 residues. Germline CDR1 LNHDA, CDR2 SQIVND (reference sequence). Trimming removed 4 bases from V and 4 bases from J, with 17 bases in between. The CDR3 reads CASSTVGQGRNQPQHF. The CDR3 coding sequence is TGTGCCAGTAGTACGGTGGGGCAGGGTCGAAATCAGCCCCAGCATTTT.

This clone was recorded a few times. The chain recombines TRBV15 with TRBJ1-6; D ambiguous. The germline V and J ends were trimmed by 0 bases and 6 bases, with 9 bases remaining between them. This CDR3 region has 15 residues. In germline, CDR1 is LNHNV, CDR2 YYDKDF (reference sequence). CDR3 loop: CATSREPDSNSPLHF. In DNA, the CDR3 is TGTGCCACCAGCAGAGAGCCAGATAGTAATTCACCCCTCCACTTT.

Notes on this clone: Germline is not matched at one junction end, which may reflect a read error. This chain connects TRBV7-6 to TRBJ2-7, with TRBD1 matching 9 bases. The germline V gene has CDR1 SGHVS and CDR2 FNYEAQ. CDR3 length equals 14 residues. The CDR3 coding sequence is TGTGCTAGCAGCTGGGGACAGGGCTCCTACGAGCAGTACTTC. Translation: CASSWGQGSYEQYF.

This clone was picked up a small number of times. A base in the sequence is ambiguous or unread; the matching residue is shown as X. The V gene is TRBV6-8, the J gene TRBJ1-1; TRBD1 might be the D (5 bases). The V gene's germline CDR1 is MNHGY and CDR2 SAAAGT. Trimming removed 4 bases from V and 8 bases from J, with 23 bases in between. This CDR3 comprises 16 residues. The CDR3 region is CASSSLPAGGDXEAFF. The CDR3 DNA reads as TGTGCCAGCAGTTCCCTCCCCGCCGGGGGGGATARGGAAGCTTTCTTT.

CDR3 region: CASSLGAWDSGNTIYF. DNA for the CDR3: TGTGCCAGCAGCTTGGGGGCCTGGGACTCTGGAAACACCATATATTTT. This chain joins TRBV11-3 and TRBJ1-3; weak D call: TRBD1 (6 bases). Germline V gives CDR1 SGHNT, CDR2 YENEEA. The V and J ends lost 3 bases and 0 bases respectively, with 12 bases between them. The length of the CDR3 is 16 residues.

Only a few counts were recorded for this clone. The chain links TRBV9 to TRBJ2-1, with 9 bases that match TRBD1. The germline V gene encodes CDR1 SGDLS and CDR2 YYNGEE. This CDR3 has 17 residues. Trimming took 4 bases from V and 1 from J; bases not matched to a gene: 9. CDR3 coding DNA: TGTGCCAGCAGCTTAAGATCCGGGACAGGGTCCTACAATGAGCAGTTCTTC. Amino acid sequence: CASSLRSGTGSYNEQFF.

This clone was observed a handful of times. The V and J genes are TRBV11-3 and TRBJ1-5; maybe TRBD1 (6 bases). The length of the CDR3 is 14 residues. Germline V gene sequence: CDR1 SGHNT, CDR2 YENEEA. Between the trimmed V and J ends, which lost 2 bases and 4 bases, there was a span of 9 bases. The chain's CDR3 is CASSLSQGNQPQHF. As DNA, the CDR3 is TGTGCCAGCAGCTTATCTCAGGGGAATCAGCCCCAGCATTTT.

By share, this clone ranks as medium-sized. The chain links TRBV9 to TRBJ1-4; TRBD1 might be the D (5 bases). Trimming took off 5 bases at V and 5 bases at J, with 16 bases between the two ends. CDR3 length: 15 amino acids. CDR1 and CDR2 (germline): SGDLS, YYNGEE. CDR3 sequence (DNA): TGTGCCAGCAGTGAACCAGGGCGGTCCAATGAAAAACTGTTTTTT. It specifies CASSEPGRSNEKLFF.

This clone was counted a few times. The chain is built from TRBV1 and TRBJ2-1; the table gives TRBD1 as D, unverified against the DNA. TRBV1 is recorded as a pseudogene. The CDR3 is 12 residues long. CDR3 residues: CASNQFNNEQFF. DNA of the CDR3: TGCGCCAGCAATCAGTTCAACAATGAGCAGTTCTTC.

The V gene is TRBV11-3, the J gene TRBJ1-1; TRBD1 aligns across 9 bases. V shed 5 bases, J shed 4 bases, and the junction held 5 bases outside the gene matches. Looked up from germline, CDR1 is SGHNT and CDR2 is YENEEA. The CDR3 covers 14 residues. DNA of the CDR3: TGTGCCAGCAGCAAGGGACAGGGCGGCACTGAAGCTTTCTTT. Translating it yields CASSKGQGGTEAFF.